This TCR beta chain originates from a study of cytomegalovirus exposure and HLA in healthy donors. Germline V gene data show CDR1 as SGDLS and CDR2 as YYNGEE. V was pared by 0 bases and J by 6 bases, with 2 bases of the junction left unmatched. CDR3 size: 13 residues. Study-level findings and limits: Reported results showed that the classifier diagnosed cytomegalovirus status with high specificity and sensitivity. The records held CMV serostatus as the only immune exposure information. Researchers reportedly found TCR beta sequences accurately predicted most subjects' HLA-A and HLA-B alleles.

Primers for the PCR totalled 60 Vbeta and 13 Jbeta. Profiled with immunoSEQ multiplex PCR; TCRdb holds only in-frame clones, not every one. Among about 110,000 clones listed, 70% to 80% were seen once. In this sample, this clone turned up once. Its antigen is unidentified. The sample taken for sequencing was PBMCs. This sequence joins TRBV9 and TRBJ1-2; TRBD1 matches 7 bases. The sequence derives from a man aged 40-49 years in good health and CMV-seronegative. CDR3 protein: CASSVGQGDGYTF. For the CDR3, the DNA is TGTGCCAGCAGCGTAGGACAGGGTGATGGCTACACCTTC.